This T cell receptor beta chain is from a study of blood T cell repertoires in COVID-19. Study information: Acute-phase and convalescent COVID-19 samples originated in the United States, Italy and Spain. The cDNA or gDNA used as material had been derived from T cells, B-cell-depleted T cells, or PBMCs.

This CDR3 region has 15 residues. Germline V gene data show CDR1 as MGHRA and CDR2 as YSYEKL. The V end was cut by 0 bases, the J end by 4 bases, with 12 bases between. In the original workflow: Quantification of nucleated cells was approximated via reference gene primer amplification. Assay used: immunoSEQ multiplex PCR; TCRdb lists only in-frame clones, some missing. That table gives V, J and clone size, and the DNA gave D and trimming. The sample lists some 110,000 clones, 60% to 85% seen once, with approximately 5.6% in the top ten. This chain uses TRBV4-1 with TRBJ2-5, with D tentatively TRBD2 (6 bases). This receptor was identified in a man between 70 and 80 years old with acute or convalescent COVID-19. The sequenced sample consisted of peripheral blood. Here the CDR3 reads CASSQDSLARETQYF. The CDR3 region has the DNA TGCGCCAGCAGCCAAGATAGCCTAGCGCGAGAGACCCAGTACTTC.